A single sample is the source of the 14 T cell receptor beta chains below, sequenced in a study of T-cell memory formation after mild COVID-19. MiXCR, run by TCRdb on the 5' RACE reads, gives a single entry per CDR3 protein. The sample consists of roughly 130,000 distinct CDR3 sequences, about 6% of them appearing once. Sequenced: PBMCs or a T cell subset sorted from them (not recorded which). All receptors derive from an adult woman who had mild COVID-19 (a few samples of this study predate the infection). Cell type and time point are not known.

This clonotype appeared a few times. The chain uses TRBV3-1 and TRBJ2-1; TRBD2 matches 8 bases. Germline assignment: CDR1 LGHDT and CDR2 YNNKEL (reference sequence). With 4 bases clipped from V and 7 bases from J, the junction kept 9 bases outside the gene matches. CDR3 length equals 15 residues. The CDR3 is CASSPAGTRSNEQFF. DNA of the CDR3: TGTGCCAGCAGCCCCGCCGGGACTAGGTCTAATGAGCAGTTCTTC.

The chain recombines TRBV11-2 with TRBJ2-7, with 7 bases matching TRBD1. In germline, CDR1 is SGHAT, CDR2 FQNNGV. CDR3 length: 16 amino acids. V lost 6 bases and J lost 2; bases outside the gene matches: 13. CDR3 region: CASSPTGRTGPYEQYF. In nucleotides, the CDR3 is TGTGCCAGCAGTCCCACTGGCCGGACAGGCCCCTACGAGCAGTACTTC.

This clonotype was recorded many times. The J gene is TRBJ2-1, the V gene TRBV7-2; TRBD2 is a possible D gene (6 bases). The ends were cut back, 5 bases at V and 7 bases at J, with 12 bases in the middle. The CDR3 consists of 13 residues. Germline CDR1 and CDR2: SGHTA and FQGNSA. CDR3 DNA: TGTGCCAGCAGCCAGACCCTAGCGAATGAGCAGTTCTTC. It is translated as CASSQTLANEQFF.

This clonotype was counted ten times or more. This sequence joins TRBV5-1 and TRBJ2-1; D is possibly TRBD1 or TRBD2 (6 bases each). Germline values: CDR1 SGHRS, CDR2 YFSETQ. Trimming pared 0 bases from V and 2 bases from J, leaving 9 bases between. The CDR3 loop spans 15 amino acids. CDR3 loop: CASSLAGGTYNEQFF. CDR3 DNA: TGCGCCAGCAGCTTGGCCGGGGGCACCTACAATGAGCAGTTCTTC.

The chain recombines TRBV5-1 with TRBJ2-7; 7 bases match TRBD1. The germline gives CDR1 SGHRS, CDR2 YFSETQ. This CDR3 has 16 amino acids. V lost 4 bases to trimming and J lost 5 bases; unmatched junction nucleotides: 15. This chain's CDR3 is CASSRTSSTGMNEQYF. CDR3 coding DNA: TGCGCCAGCAGCCGAACCTCTTCGACAGGGATGAACGAGCAGTACTTC.

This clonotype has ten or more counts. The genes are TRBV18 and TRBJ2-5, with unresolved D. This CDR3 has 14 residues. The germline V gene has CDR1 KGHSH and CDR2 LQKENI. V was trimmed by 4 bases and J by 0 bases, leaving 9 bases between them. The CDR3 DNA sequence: TGTGCCAGCTCACGCCTGGGCAACCAAGAGACCCAGTACTTC. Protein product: CASSRLGNQETQYF.

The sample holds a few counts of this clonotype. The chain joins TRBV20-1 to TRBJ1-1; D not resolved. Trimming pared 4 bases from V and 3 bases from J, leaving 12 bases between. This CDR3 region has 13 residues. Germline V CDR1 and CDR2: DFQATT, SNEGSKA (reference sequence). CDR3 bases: TGCAGTGCTACGGCGTCAGCGGACACTGAAGCTTTCTTT. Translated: CSATASADTEAFF.

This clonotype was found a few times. CDR3 DNA: TGTGCCAGCAGCTCGGGACTAGCGGCCCAGGAGCAGTACTTC. Translation: CASSSGLAAQEQYF. This chain uses TRBV7-2 with TRBJ2-7; 11 bases agree with TRBD2. The CDR3 is 14 amino acids. Per the germline V gene, CDR1 is SGHTA and CDR2 is FQGNSA. Trimming at V came to 4 bases and at J to 7 bases, leaving 6 bases not matched to a gene.

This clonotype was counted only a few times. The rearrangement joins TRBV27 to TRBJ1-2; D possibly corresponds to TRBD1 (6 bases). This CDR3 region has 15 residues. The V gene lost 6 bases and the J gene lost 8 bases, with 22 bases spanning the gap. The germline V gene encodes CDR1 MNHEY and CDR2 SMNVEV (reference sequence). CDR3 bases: TGTGCCAGCAGGAAATACCAGGGGAGCGCGTTAGGCTACACCTTC. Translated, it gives CASRKYQGSALGYTF.

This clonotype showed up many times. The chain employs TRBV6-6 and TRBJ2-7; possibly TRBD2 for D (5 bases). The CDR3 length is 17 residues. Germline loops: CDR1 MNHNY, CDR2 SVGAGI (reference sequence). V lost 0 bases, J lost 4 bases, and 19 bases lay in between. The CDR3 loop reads CASSYSVVRGPGYEQYF. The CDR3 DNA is TGTGCCAGCAGTTACTCGGTTGTCCGGGGTCCGGGTTACGAGCAGTACTTC.

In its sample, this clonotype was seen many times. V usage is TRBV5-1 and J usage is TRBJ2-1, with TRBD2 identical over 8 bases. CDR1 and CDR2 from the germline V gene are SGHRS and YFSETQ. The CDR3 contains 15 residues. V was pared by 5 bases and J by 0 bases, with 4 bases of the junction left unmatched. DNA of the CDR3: TGCGCCAGCAGGTTAGCGGGGAGCTCCTACAATGAGCAGTTCTTC. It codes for CASRLAGSSYNEQFF. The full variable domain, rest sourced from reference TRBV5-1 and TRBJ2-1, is KAGVTQTPRYLIKTRGQQVTLSCSPISGHRSVSWYQQTPGQGLQFLFEYFSETQRNKGNFPGRFSGRQFSNSRSEMNVSTLELGDSALYLCASRLAGSSYNEQFFGPGTRLTVL.

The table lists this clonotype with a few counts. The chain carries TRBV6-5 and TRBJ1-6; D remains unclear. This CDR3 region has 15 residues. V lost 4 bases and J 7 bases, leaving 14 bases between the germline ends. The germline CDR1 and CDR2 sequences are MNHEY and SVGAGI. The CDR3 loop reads CASSLKMAENSPLHF. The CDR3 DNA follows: TGTGCCAGCAGTTTAAAAATGGCAGAAAATTCACCCCTCCACTTT.

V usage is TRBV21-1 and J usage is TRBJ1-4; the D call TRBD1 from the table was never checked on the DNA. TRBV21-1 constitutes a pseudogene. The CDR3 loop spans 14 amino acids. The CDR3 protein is CASNRRTVDEKLFF. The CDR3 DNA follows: TGTGCCAGCAACCGGAGGACAGTGGATGAAAAACTGTTTTTT.

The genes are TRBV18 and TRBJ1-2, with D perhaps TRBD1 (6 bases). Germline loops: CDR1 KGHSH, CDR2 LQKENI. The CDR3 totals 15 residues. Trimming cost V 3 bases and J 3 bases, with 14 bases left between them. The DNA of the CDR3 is TGTGCCAGCTCACCGCAACAGGGACCGGACTATGGCTACACCTTC. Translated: CASSPQQGPDYGYTF.